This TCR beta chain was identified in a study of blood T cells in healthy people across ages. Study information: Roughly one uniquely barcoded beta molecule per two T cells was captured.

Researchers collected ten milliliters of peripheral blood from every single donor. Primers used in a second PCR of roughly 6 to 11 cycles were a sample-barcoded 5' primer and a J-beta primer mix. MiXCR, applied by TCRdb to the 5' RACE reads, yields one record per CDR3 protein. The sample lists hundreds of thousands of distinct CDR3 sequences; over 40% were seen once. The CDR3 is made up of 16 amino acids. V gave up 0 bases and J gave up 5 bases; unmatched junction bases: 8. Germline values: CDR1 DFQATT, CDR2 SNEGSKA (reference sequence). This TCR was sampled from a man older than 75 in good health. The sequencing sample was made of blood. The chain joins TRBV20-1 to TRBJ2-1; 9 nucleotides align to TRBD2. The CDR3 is CSARDPAGGPNNEQFF. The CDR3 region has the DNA TGCAGTGCTAGAGATCCGGCGGGAGGGCCGAACAATGAGCAGTTCTTC.